The T cell receptor beta chain described here comes from a study of blood T cell repertoires in COVID-19. V was clipped by 3 bases and J by 8 bases; unmatched bases: 5. The CDR3 runs to 13 residues. CDR1 and CDR2 from the germline V gene are SGHDT and YYEEEE. In the authors' workflow: Estimation of nucleated cell counts relied on the amplification of reference gene primers. Profiled with immunoSEQ multiplex PCR; TCRdb holds only in-frame clones, not every one. The DNA was the basis for D and trimming; V, J and clone size are from that table. This table holds 55,000 to 85,000 clones, around 88% found once.

Material for sequencing was peripheral blood. The chain has TRBV5-6 and TRBJ2-3, with 8 bases identical to TRBD1. This receptor was identified in a human donor in a cohort sampled during active COVID-19. The chain's CDR3 is CASSWVTGGTQYF. The CDR3 DNA sequence: TGTGCCAGCAGCTGGGTTACAGGGGGTACGCAGTATTTT.